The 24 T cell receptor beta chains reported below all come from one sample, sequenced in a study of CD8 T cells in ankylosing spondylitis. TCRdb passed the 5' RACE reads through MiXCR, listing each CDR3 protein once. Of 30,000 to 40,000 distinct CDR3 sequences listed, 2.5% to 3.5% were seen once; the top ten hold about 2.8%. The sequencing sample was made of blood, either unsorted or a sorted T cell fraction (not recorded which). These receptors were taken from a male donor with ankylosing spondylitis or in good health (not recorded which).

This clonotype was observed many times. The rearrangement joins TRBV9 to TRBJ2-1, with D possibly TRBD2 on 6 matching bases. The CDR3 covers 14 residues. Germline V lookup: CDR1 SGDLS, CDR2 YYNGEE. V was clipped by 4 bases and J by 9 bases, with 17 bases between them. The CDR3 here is CASSLGTGVFEQFF. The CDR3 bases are TGTGCCAGCAGCCTCGGGACGGGAGTTTTTGAGCAGTTCTTC.

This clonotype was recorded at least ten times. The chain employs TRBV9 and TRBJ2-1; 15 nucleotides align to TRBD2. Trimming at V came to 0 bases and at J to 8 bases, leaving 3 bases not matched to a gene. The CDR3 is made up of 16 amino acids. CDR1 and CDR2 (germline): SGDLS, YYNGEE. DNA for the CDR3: TGTGCCAGCAGCGTAGGGACTAGCGGGGGGGTAGATGAGCAGTTCTTC. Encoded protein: CASSVGTSGGVDEQFF.

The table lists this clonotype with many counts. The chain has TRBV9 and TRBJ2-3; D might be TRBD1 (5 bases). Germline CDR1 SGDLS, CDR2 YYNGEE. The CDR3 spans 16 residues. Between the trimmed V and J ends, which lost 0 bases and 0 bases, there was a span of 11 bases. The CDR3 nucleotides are TGTGCCAGCAGCGTAGATTGGACACGAAGCACAGATACGCAGTATTTT. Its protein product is CASSVDWTRSTDTQYF.

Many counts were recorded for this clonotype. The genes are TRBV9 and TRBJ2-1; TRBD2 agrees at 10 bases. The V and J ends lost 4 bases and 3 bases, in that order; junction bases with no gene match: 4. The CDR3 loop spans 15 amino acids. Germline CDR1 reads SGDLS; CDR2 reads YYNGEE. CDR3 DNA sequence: TGTGCCAGCAGCCGAGCGGGAGGGGGCTACAATGAGCAGTTCTTC. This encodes CASSRAGGGYNEQFF. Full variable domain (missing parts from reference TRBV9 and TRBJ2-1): DSGVTQTPKHLITATGQRVTLRCSPRSGDLSVYWYQQSLDQGLQFLIQYYNGEERAKGNILERFSAQQFPDLHSELNLSSLELGDSALYFCASSRAGGGYNEQFFGPGTRLTVL.

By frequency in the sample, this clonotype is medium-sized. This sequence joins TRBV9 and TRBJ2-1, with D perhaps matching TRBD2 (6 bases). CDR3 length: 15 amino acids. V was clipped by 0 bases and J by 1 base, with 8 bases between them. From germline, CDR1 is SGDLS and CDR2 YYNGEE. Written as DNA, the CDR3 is TGTGCCAGCAGCGTAGCGGGAGCTTCCTACAATGAGCAGTTCTTC. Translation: CASSVAGASYNEQFF.

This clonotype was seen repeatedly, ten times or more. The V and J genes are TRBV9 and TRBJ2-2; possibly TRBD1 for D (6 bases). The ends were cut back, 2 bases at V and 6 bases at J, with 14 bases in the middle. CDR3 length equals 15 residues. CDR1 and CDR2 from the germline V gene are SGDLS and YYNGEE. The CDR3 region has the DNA TGTGCCAGCAGCGTCCACGGGCAGGGGTCCGGGGAGCTGTTTTTT. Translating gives CASSVHGQGSGELFF.

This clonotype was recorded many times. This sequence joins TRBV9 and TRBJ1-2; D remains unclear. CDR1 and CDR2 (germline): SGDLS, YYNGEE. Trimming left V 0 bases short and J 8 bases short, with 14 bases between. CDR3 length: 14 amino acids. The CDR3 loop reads CASSVGGFGAGYTF. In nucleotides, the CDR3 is TGTGCCAGCAGCGTAGGGGGATTCGGTGCAGGCTACACCTTC.

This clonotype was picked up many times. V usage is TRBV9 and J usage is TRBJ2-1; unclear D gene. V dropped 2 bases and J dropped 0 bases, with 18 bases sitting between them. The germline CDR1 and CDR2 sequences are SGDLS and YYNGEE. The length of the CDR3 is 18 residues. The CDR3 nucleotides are TGTGCCAGCAGCGTGTCCCTTTGGAACGGCAACTCCTACAATGAGCAGTTCTTC. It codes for CASSVSLWNGNSYNEQFF.

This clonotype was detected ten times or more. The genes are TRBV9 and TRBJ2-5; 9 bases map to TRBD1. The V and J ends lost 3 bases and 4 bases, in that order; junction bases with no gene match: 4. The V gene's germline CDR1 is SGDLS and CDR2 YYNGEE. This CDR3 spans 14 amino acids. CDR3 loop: CASSAQGARETQYF. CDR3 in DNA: TGTGCCAGCAGCGCACAGGGGGCACGAGAGACCCAGTACTTC.

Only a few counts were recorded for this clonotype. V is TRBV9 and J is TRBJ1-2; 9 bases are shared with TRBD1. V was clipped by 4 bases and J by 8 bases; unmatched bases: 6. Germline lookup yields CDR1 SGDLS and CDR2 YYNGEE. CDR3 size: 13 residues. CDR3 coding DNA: TGTGCCAGCAGCACGGACAGGGGAAGGGGCTACACCTTC. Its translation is CASSTDRGRGYTF.

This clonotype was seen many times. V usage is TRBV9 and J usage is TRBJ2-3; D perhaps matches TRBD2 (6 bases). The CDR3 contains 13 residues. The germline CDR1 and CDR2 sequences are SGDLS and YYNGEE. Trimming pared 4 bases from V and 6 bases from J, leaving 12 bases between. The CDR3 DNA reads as TGTGCCAGCAGCCCCCGGGACTTGGATACGCAGTATTTT. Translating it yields CASSPRDLDTQYF.

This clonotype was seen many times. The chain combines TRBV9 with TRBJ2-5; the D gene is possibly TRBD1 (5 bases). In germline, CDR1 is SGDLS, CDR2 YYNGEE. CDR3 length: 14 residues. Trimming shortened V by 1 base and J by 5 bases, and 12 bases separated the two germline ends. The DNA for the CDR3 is TGTGCCAGCAGCGTACAGGGCGGTCGGGAGACCCAGTACTTC. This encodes CASSVQGGRETQYF.

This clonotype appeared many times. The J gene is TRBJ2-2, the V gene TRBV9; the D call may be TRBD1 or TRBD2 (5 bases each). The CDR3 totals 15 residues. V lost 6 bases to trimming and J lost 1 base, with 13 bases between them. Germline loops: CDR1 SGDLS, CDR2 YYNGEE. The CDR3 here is CASNTGTGNTGELFF. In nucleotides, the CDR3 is TGTGCCAGCAACACCGGGACGGGGAACACCGGGGAGCTGTTTTTT.

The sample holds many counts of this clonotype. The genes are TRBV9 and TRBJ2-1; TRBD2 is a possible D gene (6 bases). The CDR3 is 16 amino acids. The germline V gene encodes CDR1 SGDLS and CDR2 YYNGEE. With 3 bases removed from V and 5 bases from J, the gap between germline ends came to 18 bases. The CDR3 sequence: CASSERVGRSNNEQFF. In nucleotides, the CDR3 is TGTGCCAGCAGCGAGAGGGTTGGGAGGTCAAACAATGAGCAGTTCTTC.

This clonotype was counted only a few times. Here the CDR3 reads CASRTILAGVAYPAHYEQYV. The CDR3 coding sequence is TGTGCCAGCAGAACGATTTTAGCGGGGGTTGCTTATCCGGCCCACTACGAGCAGTACGTC. The V gene is TRBV6-5, the J gene TRBJ2-7, with 9 bases aligning to TRBD2. The germline gives CDR1 MNHEY, CDR2 SVGAGI. This CDR3 comprises 20 residues. V shed 6 bases and J 3 bases; nucleotides not matched to a gene: 24.

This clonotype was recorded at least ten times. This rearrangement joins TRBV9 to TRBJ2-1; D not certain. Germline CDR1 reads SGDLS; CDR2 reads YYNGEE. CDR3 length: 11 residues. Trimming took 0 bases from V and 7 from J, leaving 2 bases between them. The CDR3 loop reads CASSVENEQFF. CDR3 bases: TGTGCCAGCAGCGTAGAAAATGAGCAGTTCTTC.

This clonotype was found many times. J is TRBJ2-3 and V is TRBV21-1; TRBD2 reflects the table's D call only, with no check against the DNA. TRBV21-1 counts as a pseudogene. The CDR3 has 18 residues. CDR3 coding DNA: TGTGCCAGCAGCAAAGCGCTTTCAGGAGGTTTTAGCACAGATACGCAGTATTTT. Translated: CASSKALSGGFSTDTQYF.

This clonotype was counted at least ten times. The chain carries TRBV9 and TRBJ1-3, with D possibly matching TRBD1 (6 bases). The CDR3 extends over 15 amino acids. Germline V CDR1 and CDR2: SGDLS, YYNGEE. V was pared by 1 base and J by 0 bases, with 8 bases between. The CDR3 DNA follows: TGTGCCAGCAGCGTACAGGACAGCTCTGGAAACACCATATATTTT. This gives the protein CASSVQDSSGNTIYF.

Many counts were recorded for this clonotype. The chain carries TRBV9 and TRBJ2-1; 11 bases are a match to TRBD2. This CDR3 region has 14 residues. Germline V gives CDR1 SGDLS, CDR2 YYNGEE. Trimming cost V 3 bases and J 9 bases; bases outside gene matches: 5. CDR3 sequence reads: CASSARTSGFEQFF. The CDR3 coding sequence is TGTGCCAGCAGCGCACGGACTAGCGGGTTTGAGCAGTTCTTC.

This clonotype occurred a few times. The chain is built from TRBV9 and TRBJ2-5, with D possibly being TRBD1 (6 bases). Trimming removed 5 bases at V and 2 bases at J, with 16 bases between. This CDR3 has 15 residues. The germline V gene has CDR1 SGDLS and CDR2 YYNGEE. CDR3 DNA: TGTGCCAGCAGTCCGAACAGGGATTTGCAAGAGACCCAGTACTTC. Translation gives CASSPNRDLQETQYF.

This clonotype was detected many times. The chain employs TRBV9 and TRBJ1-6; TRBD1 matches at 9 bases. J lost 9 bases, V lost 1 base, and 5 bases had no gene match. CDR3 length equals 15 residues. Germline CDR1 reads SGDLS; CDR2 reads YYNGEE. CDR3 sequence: CASSVSDRGGSPLHF. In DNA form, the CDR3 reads TGTGCCAGCAGCGTATCAGACAGGGGGGGTTCACCCCTCCACTTT.

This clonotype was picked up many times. CDR3 DNA sequence: TGTGCCAGCAGCGTATGGGGGCGCACGAACACCGGGGAGCTGTTTTTT. Translation: CASSVWGRTNTGELFF. This chain uses TRBV9 with TRBJ2-2, with a weak D call TRBD1 (6 bases). Germline V CDR1 and CDR2: SGDLS, YYNGEE. Deletions cut 1 base from V and 0 bases from J, with 10 bases between. This CDR3 is built from 16 residues.

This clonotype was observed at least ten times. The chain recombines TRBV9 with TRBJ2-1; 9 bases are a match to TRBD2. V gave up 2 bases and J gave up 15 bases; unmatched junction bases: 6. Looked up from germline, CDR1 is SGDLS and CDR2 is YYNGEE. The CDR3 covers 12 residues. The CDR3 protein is CASSVLGTSLFF. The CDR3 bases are TGTGCCAGCAGCGTTCTCGGGACTAGCTTGTTCTTC.

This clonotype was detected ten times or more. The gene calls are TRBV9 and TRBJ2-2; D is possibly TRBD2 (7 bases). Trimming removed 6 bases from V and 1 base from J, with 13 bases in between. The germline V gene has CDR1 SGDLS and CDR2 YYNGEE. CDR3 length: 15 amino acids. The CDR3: CASNGGAVNTGELFF. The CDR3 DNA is TGTGCCAGCAATGGGGGGGCTGTGAACACCGGGGAGCTGTTTTTT. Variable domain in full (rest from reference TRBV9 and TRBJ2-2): DSGVTQTPKHLITATGQRVTLRCSPRSGDLSVYWYQQSLDQGLQFLIQYYNGEERAKGNILERFSAQQFPDLHSELNLSSLELGDSALYFCASNGGAVNTGELFFGEGSRLTVL.